The TCR beta chain described here comes from a study of early T cells in non-severe SARS-CoV-2 infection. Study details: Bulk RNA isolated from unsorted whole blood underwent sequencing; chains were not paired. Findings and limits, study-wide: Lookups in VDJdb leaned toward anti-spike CD8 responses and missed private and CD4 specificities.

TCRdb independently ran MiXCR on the 5' RACE reads; one entry per CDR3 protein. The profile shows just over 60,000 distinct CDR3 sequences, 8% to 10% of them singletons. The germline V gene encodes CDR1 MNHNY and CDR2 SVGAGI (reference sequence). Trimming left V 2 bases short and J 1 base short, with 17 bases between. The CDR3 spans 17 residues. This clonotype was counted ten times or more. Its antigen is still unknown. Input material: whole blood. This chain uses TRBV6-6 with TRBJ1-1, with D uncertain. This receptor was identified in an adult who was a healthcare worker with PCR-confirmed SARS-CoV-2 infection or an uninfected control (not recorded which). The CDR3 DNA is TGTGCCAGCAGTTACCCCCGGAGGGAACATAGGAACACTGAAGCTTTCTTT. Its protein is CASSYPRREHRNTEAFF.